The clone carrying this T cell receptor beta chain showed up many times. Its specificity is unknown. The sample belongs to a study of breast tumors, draining lymph nodes, adjacent tissues. General observations from the study: That most tumor T cells come from lymph nodes remained unproven.

TCRdb re-called the multiplex PCR reads with MiXCR, one entry per CDR3 protein. This table has some 230,000 distinct CDR3 sequences, approximately 36% appearing once. Trimming left V 7 bases short and J 4 bases short, with 13 bases between. The CDR3 runs to 14 residues. Germline V lookup: CDR1 LNHNV, CDR2 YYDKDF (reference sequence). Samples came from axillary lymph nodes draining the breast cancer. The sequencing sample was made of axillary lymph node tissue. The TCR originated in a female donor with breast cancer. Some clones in this sample may be carry-over from other donors' samples. V gene TRBV15 combines with J gene TRBJ1-4; no clear D gene. CDR3 residues: CATTESGDNEKLFF. CDR3 sequence (DNA): TGTGCCACCACCGAATCCGGGGATAATGAAAAACTGTTTTTT.